Following are 24 T cell receptor beta chains from one sample sequenced in a study of CD8 T cells in Susac syndrome. RNA totalling roughly 0.5 to 1 ug underwent reverse transcription with random hexamers. TCRdb reprocessed the immunoSEQ multiplex PCR reads via MiXCR and lists one record per CDR3 protein. Of 200,000 to 250,000 distinct CDR3 sequences in the sample, approximately 92% were seen once. The sequencing sample was made of CD4+ T cells from PBMCs. The receptors derive from a human donor with multiple sclerosis.

The sample holds a few counts of this clonotype. The rearrangement uses TRBV5-1 and TRBJ2-5; unclear D gene. The CDR3 has 12 residues. Trimming left V 4 bases short and J 2 bases short, with 6 bases between. Per germline, CDR1 SGHRS and CDR2 YFSETQ. The CDR3 DNA follows: TGCGCCAGCAGCAGTGGGCAAGAGACCCAGTACTTC. Translating gives CASSSGQETQYF.

The V and J genes are TRBV25-1 and TRBJ1-6, with D unresolved. V was cut by 0 bases and J by 7 bases, with 13 bases left in between. This CDR3 comprises 16 residues. CDR1 and CDR2 from the germline V gene are MGHDK and SYGVNS. The CDR3 sequence: CASSEYGARQNSPLHF. Here the CDR3 DNA reads TGTGCCAGCAGTGAATATGGAGCGAGACAAAATTCACCCCTCCACTTT.

The chain couples TRBV29-1 to TRBJ1-1; D is unclear. V was trimmed by 3 bases and J by 14 bases, leaving 10 bases between them. Germline-derived CDR1 and CDR2 are SQVTM and ANQGSEA. This CDR3 has 9 amino acids. The CDR3 coding sequence is TGCAGCGTTGACCTCGGGGTCTTCTTT. Its protein is CSVDLGVFF.

The chain has TRBV7-3 and TRBJ2-2; TRBD1 matches at 8 bases. Germline lookup yields CDR1 SGHTA and CDR2 FQGTGA. Unmatched junction bases numbered 5, after V lost 4 bases and J lost 4 bases. There are 15 residues in the CDR3. The CDR3 is CASSSTGDGTGELFF. CDR3 sequence (DNA): TGTGCCAGCAGCTCGACAGGGGACGGCACCGGGGAGCTGTTTTTT.

J is TRBJ2-2 and V is TRBV28, with TRBD2 matching over 8 bases. The germline V gene has CDR1 MDHEN and CDR2 SYDVKM. With 8 bases clipped from V and 1 base from J, the junction kept 6 bases outside the gene matches. The CDR3 runs to 15 residues. The CDR3 is CASVTSEGNTGELFF. For the CDR3, the DNA is TGTGCCAGCGTGACTAGCGAGGGGAACACCGGGGAGCTGTTTTTT.

This clonotype has only one observation. CDR3 in amino acids: CASSLRGQGAIDTEAFF. The CDR3 DNA is TGTGCCAGCAGCTTAAGGGGACAGGGGGCGATCGACACTGAAGCTTTCTTT. This rearrangement joins TRBV7-3 to TRBJ1-1, with TRBD1 matching 12 bases. The CDR3 length is 17 residues. With 1 base clipped from V and 3 bases from J, the junction kept 6 bases outside the gene matches. The germline V gene encodes CDR1 SGHTA and CDR2 FQGTGA.

V usage is TRBV6-5 and J usage is TRBJ2-1; TRBD2 matches 9 bases. Germline V lookup: CDR1 MNHEY, CDR2 SVGAGI. The CDR3 contains 15 residues. Trimming took 4 bases from V and 12 from J; bases not matched to a gene: 13. CDR3 protein: CASSLAGASTMRQFF. CDR3 bases: TGTGCCAGCAGTTTAGCGGGGGCCTCTACAATGAGGCAGTTCTTC.

This chain connects TRBV27 to TRBJ2-5, with 13 bases matching TRBD2. V lost 2 bases and J lost 4; bases outside the gene matches: 4. The CDR3 is 16 amino acids. Germline values: CDR1 MNHEY, CDR2 SMNVEV (reference sequence). CDR3 region: CASSLTSGRAGETQYF. DNA for the CDR3: TGTGCCAGCAGTTTAACTAGCGGGAGGGCCGGAGAGACCCAGTACTTC.

V is TRBV19 and J is TRBJ1-4; 7 bases agree with TRBD1. The CDR3 extends over 15 amino acids. The trim removed 5 bases at V and 6 bases at J, leaving 9 bases unmatched. CDR1 is LNHDA, CDR2 SQIVND, per germline (reference sequence). For the CDR3, the DNA is TGTGCCAGTAGTCTCCGACAGGGATGGTATGAAAAACTGTTTTTT. Protein product: CASSLRQGWYEKLFF. The full variable domain, with the rest looked up from reference TRBV19 and TRBJ1-4, is DGGITQSPKYLFRKEGQNVTLSCEQNLNHDAMYWYRQDPGQGLRLIYYSQIVNDFQKGDIAEGYSVSREKKESFPLTVTSAQKNPTAFYLCASSLRQGWYEKLFFGSGTQLSVL.

The rearrangement joins TRBV23-1 to TRBJ2-1; no firm D call. TRBV23-1 is designated an ORF whose function remains uncertain. CDR3 length: 12 amino acids. The germline V and J ends were trimmed by 2 bases and 7 bases, with 6 bases remaining between them. The CDR3 is CASSQGVNEQFF. The CDR3 DNA reads as TGCGCCAGCAGTCAAGGGGTAAATGAGCAGTTCTTC.

The chain uses TRBV11-2 and TRBJ2-5; TRBD2 matches at 10 bases. V lost 1 base, J lost 7 bases, and 6 bases stayed unmatched. CDR3 length: 15 amino acids. Germline lookup yields CDR1 SGHAT and CDR2 FQNNGV. This chain's CDR3 is CASSLAAGGQVTQYF. The CDR3 nucleotides read TGTGCCAGCAGCTTAGCAGCGGGGGGGCAGGTGACCCAGTACTTC.

The chain links TRBV11-2 to TRBJ1-1; D not certain. This CDR3 region has 13 residues. Germline CDR1 and CDR2: SGHAT and FQNNGV. The V gene lost 3 bases and the J gene lost 2 bases, with 7 bases spanning the gap. DNA for the CDR3: TGTGCCAGCAGCTTTGGAGATAACACTGAAGCTTTCTTT. Its translation: CASSFGDNTEAFF.

The chain combines TRBV5-1 with TRBJ1-3; weak D call: TRBD1 (5 bases). CDR1 and CDR2 (germline): SGHRS, YFSETQ. Trimming cost V 0 bases and J 2 bases, with 9 bases left between them. This CDR3 is built from 15 residues. The CDR3 here is CASSLEGVTGNTIYF. The CDR3 region has the DNA TGCGCCAGCAGCTTGGAAGGGGTTACTGGAAACACCATATATTTT.

The chain couples TRBV25-1 to TRBJ2-5; D tentatively reads TRBD1 or TRBD2 (5 bases each). CDR1 and CDR2 from the germline V gene are MGHDK and SYGVNS. The CDR3 spans 16 residues. V was pared by 1 base and J by 0 bases, with 12 bases between. CDR3 nucleotides: TGTGCCAGCAGTGAATGGGGGAGAACTCACCAAGAGACCCAGTACTTC. This encodes CASSEWGRTHQETQYF.

The rearrangement uses TRBV20-1 and TRBJ2-3; D remains unclear. The CDR3 is 12 residues long. The V gene's germline CDR1 is DFQATT and CDR2 SNEGSKA (reference sequence). V was cut by 5 bases and J by 3 bases, with 9 bases left in between. CDR3 loop: CSAVPETDTQYF. The CDR3, as DNA: TGCAGTGCTGTTCCGGAGACAGATACGCAGTATTTT.

The chain combines TRBV6-2 or TRBV6-3 with TRBJ1-2; perhaps TRBD1 as D (6 bases). Germline lookup yields CDR1 MNHEY and CDR2 SVGEGT. Trimming removed 6 bases at V and 10 bases at J, with 21 bases between. The CDR3 runs to 14 residues. CDR3 sequence: CASRLSAQGSIYTF. The CDR3, as DNA: TGTGCCAGCAGACTGAGCGCCCAGGGGTCGATCTACACCTTC.

A single count supports this clonotype. V usage is TRBV19 and J usage is TRBJ2-1, with TRBD1 matching over 11 bases. Germline CDR1 LNHDA, CDR2 SQIVND (reference sequence). The CDR3 extends over 16 amino acids. After removal of 5 bases from V and 7 bases from J, the junction contained 10 bases not matched to a gene. The CDR3 reads CASSPRTGGPSNEQFF. CDR3 coding DNA: TGTGCCAGTAGTCCGAGGACAGGGGGCCCCTCTAATGAGCAGTTCTTC.

This chain connects TRBV20-1 to TRBJ1-2; a possible D gene is TRBD1 (5 bases). Deletions cut 1 base from V and 1 base from J, with 10 bases between. The V gene's germline CDR1 is DFQATT and CDR2 SNEGSKA (reference sequence). This CDR3 contains 14 residues. The CDR3 reads CSARADGGNYGYTF. The CDR3 DNA reads TGCAGTGCTAGAGCCGACGGGGGTAACTATGGCTACACCTTC.

The genes are TRBV28 and TRBJ1-1, with 8 bases matching TRBD1. Germline CDR1 reads MDHEN; CDR2 reads SYDVKM. V lost 2 bases, J lost 4 bases, and 15 bases stayed unmatched. The CDR3 extends over 18 amino acids. CDR3 sequence reads: CASSLLRPSRGPGTEAFF. The DNA for the CDR3 is TGTGCCAGCAGTTTACTCCGTCCCTCCAGGGGGCCGGGCACTGAAGCTTTCTTT.

J is TRBJ2-3 and V is TRBV5-1; TRBD2 matches at 7 bases. Germline values: CDR1 SGHRS, CDR2 YFSETQ. V lost 4 bases, J lost 0 bases, and 5 bases stayed unmatched. The CDR3 is made up of 15 amino acids. In nucleotides, the CDR3 is TGCGCCAGCAGCCGGGACTACTCTAGCACAGATACGCAGTATTTT. This codes for CASSRDYSSTDTQYF. The full variable domain, with the rest looked up from reference TRBV5-1 and TRBJ2-3, is KAGVTQTPRYLIKTRGQQVTLSCSPISGHRSVSWYQQTPGQGLQFLFEYFSETQRNKGNFPGRFSGRQFSNSRSEMNVSTLELGDSALYLCASSRDYSSTDTQYFGPGTRLTVL.

The chain joins TRBV20-1 to TRBJ2-3, with a tentative D call TRBD2 (5 bases). This CDR3 is 13 amino acids long. With 3 bases removed from V and 0 bases from J, the gap between germline ends came to 7 bases. Germline assignment: CDR1 DFQATT and CDR2 SNEGSKA (reference sequence). CDR3: CSASGVSTDTQYF. The CDR3 DNA follows: TGCAGTGCTAGCGGGGTTAGCACAGATACGCAGTATTTT.

The genes are TRBV30 and TRBJ1-3, with D possibly being TRBD1 (5 bases). V was shortened by 3 bases and J by 2 bases, with 14 bases between the two germline ends. The V gene's germline CDR1 is GTSNPN and CDR2 SVGIG (reference sequence). The CDR3 sequence is 15 residues long. The CDR3 DNA sequence: TGTGCCTGGAGGCAAGACAGCTTACCTGGAAACACCATATATTTT. This encodes CAWRQDSLPGNTIYF. Based on the CDR3 plus reference TRBV30 and TRBJ1-3, the full variable domain is SQTIHQWPATLVQPVGSPLSLECTVEGTSNPNLYWYRQAAGRGLQLLFYSVGIGQISSEVPQNLSASRPQDRQFILSSKKLLLSDSGFYLCAWRQDSLPGNTIYFGEGSWLTVV.

V usage is TRBV30 and J usage is TRBJ1-3; the D gene is possibly TRBD1 (5 bases). Germline CDR1 GTSNPN, CDR2 SVGIG (reference sequence). CDR3 length equals 13 residues. With 4 bases removed from V and 5 bases from J, the gap between germline ends came to 12 bases. CDR3 residues: CAWKSLGRNTIYF. The CDR3 coding sequence is TGTGCCTGGAAAAGCCTGGGGCGAAACACCATATATTTT. Drawing the rest from reference TRBV30 and TRBJ1-3, the complete variable domain is SQTIHQWPATLVQPVGSPLSLECTVEGTSNPNLYWYRQAAGRGLQLLFYSVGIGQISSEVPQNLSASRPQDRQFILSSKKLLLSDSGFYLCAWKSLGRNTIYFGEGSWLTVV.

The V and J genes are TRBV6-1 and TRBJ1-6; 7 bases align to TRBD1. J gave up 10 bases and V 4 bases, and 4 bases lay outside the gene matches. Per the germline V gene, CDR1 is MNHNS and CDR2 is SASEGT. The CDR3 is made up of 13 amino acids. The CDR3 loop is CASSGQGISPLHF. CDR3 coding DNA: TGTGCCAGCAGTGGACAGGGTATCTCACCCCTCCACTTT.